Included here is one T cell receptor beta chain sequence, with context. Trimming cost V 0 bases and J 3 bases, with 17 bases left between them. The CDR3 is made up of 17 amino acids. Germline lookup yields CDR1 MGHDK and CDR2 SYGVNS. The repertoire was sequenced with immunoSEQ multiplex PCR; TCRdb's copy has only in-frame clones and lacks some. The sample comprises 180,000 or so clones, around 86% of which are singletons, and 8% to 10% rests with the top ten. The source of the sample is a study of blood T cell repertoires in COVID-19. This chain connects TRBV25-1 to TRBJ1-1; D possibly corresponds to TRBD1 (6 bases). The clonotype originates from a man aged 55 to 69 with acute or convalescent COVID-19. The sample consisted of peripheral blood. DNA of the CDR3: TGTGCCAGCAGTGAATATAGAGGGACAAAGGGTGACACTGAAGCTTTCTTT. It translates to CASSEYRGTKGDTEAFF.